This T cell receptor (beta chain) was found in a study of early T cells in non-severe SARS-CoV-2 infection. Within the sample, this clonotype is large (0.1 to 1%). CDR1 GTSNPN and CDR2 SVGIG come from the germline V gene (reference sequence). The CDR3 covers 14 residues. V lost 5 bases, J lost 10 bases, and 12 bases stayed unmatched. One entry per CDR3 protein, called by TCRdb with MiXCR from the 5' RACE reads. The sample lists fewer than 30,000 distinct CDR3 sequences, 5% to 6.5% occurring once. The sequence derives from an adult who was a healthcare worker with PCR-confirmed SARS-CoV-2 infection or an uninfected control (not recorded which). The sequencing here drew on whole blood, taken at baseline. The chain recombines TRBV30 with TRBJ2-1, with 9 bases identical to TRBD1. The CDR3 protein is CAWELGQGISEQFF. The CDR3 region has the DNA TGTGCCTGGGAATTGGGACAGGGAATTAGCGAGCAGTTCTTC.